Following are 28 T cell receptor beta chains from one sample sequenced in a study of graft-versus-host responses after intestinal transplantation. Measured with immunoSEQ multiplex PCR; TCRdb has only the in-frame clones, and not every one. The sample records nearly 30,000 clones, around four fifths being singletons. Graft tissue was processed to release intraepithelial and lamina propria lymphocytes. Sequencing used ileum tissue, obtained 98 days after intestinal transplantation. The receptor source for this set is a human patient who received an intestinal transplant, so some T cells may come from the graft donor.

The gene calls are TRBV27 and TRBJ2-7; D gene uncertain. The germline V and J ends were trimmed by 5 bases and 4 bases, with 21 bases remaining between them. The germline CDR1 and CDR2 sequences are MNHEY and SMNVEV (reference sequence). The CDR3 runs 16 residues. In DNA form, the CDR3 reads TGTGCCAGCAGTCCAAGGTGGAACTTCTTACCATACGAGCAGTACTTC. Translating it yields CASSPRWNFLPYEQYF.

This chain connects TRBV7-2 to TRBJ2-3, with 7 bases that match TRBD1. The trim removed 5 bases at V and 2 bases at J, leaving 7 bases unmatched. The CDR3 sequence is 15 residues long. Germline V gene data show CDR1 as SGHTA and CDR2 as FQGNSA. The CDR3 nucleotides are TGTGCCAGCAGCAACCGACAGGGCTACACAGATACGCAGTATTTT. The encoded protein is CASSNRQGYTDTQYF.

J is TRBJ1-1 and V is TRBV4-1; 8 positions agree with TRBD1. Germline assignment: CDR1 MGHRA and CDR2 YSYEKL. The CDR3 has 14 amino acids. V gave up 7 bases and J gave up 7 bases; unmatched junction bases: 11. In DNA form, the CDR3 reads TGCGCCAGCACCGCCGGGCAGGGGGCAATTGAAGCTTTCTTT. Protein: CASTAGQGAIEAFF.

The rearrangement joins TRBV27 to TRBJ2-7; D not resolved. Germline CDR1 reads MNHEY; CDR2 reads SMNVEV (reference sequence). V lost 4 bases and J lost 4, with 8 bases in between. This CDR3 is built from 12 residues. This CDR3 reads CASSSHLYEQYF. The CDR3 DNA reads as TGTGCCAGCAGTTCTCACCTTTACGAGCAGTACTTC.

This clone was picked up a small number of times. This chain connects TRBV13 to TRBJ2-1, with D perhaps matching TRBD2 (5 bases). This CDR3 contains 13 residues. Deletions cut 5 bases from V and 7 bases from J, with 12 bases between. Germline V gene lookup returns CDR1 PRHDT and CDR2 FYEKMQ (reference sequence). The CDR3 DNA reads as TGTGCCAGCAGCCCCCCGGGGAGAAATGAGCAGTTCTTC. This encodes CASSPPGRNEQFF.

The DNA of the CDR3 is TGTGCCAGAAGCCCCCGGACAGGGGCCCCCAATGAGCAGTTCTTC. Its translation: CARSPRTGAPNEQFF. V is TRBV5-3 and J is TRBJ2-1; 9 nucleotides match TRBD1. TRBV5-3 is an open reading frame whose function is uncertain. The CDR3 runs to 15 residues. With 4 bases clipped from V and 6 bases from J, the junction kept 8 bases outside the gene matches.

The V and J genes are TRBV14 and TRBJ2-1; D call uncertain. Trimming pared 3 bases from V and 8 bases from J, leaving 14 bases between. The CDR3 length is 14 residues. CDR1 and CDR2 from the germline V gene are SGHDN and FVKESK. This CDR3 is CASSHPPGVDEQFF. The CDR3 DNA is TGTGCCAGCAGCCACCCCCCTGGAGTTGATGAGCAGTTCTTC.

The CDR3 sequence: CASSRPGKGSDEKLFF. DNA of the CDR3: TGCGCCAGCAGTCGGCCAGGGAAGGGCTCCGATGAAAAACTGTTTTTT. The chain couples TRBV23-1 to TRBJ1-4, with D possibly matching TRBD1 (5 bases). TRBV23-1 falls under the ORF class, with uncertain function. V was clipped by 4 bases and J by 6 bases, with 18 bases between them. This CDR3 comprises 16 residues.

This rearrangement joins TRBV6-4 to TRBJ1-6; D call uncertain. V was shortened by 4 bases and J by 8 bases, with 9 bases between the two germline ends. There are 13 residues in the CDR3. Per the germline V gene, CDR1 is MRHNA and CDR2 is SNTAGT. CDR3 sequence (DNA): TGTGCCAGCAGTGCGGGGTTCGATTCACCCCTCCACTTT. This sequence encodes CASSAGFDSPLHF.

The chain joins TRBV29-1 to TRBJ2-7; TRBD1 matches 10 bases. Trimming cost V 7 bases and J 2 bases; bases outside gene matches: 2. This CDR3 is 12 amino acids long. CDR1 SQVTM and CDR2 ANQGSEA come from the germline V gene. The CDR3 protein is CSGGQGAYEQYF. In DNA, the CDR3 is TGCAGCGGCGGACAGGGGGCCTACGAGCAGTACTTC.

The rearrangement joins TRBV7-3 to TRBJ1-1, with 9 bases that match TRBD1. Germline V gives CDR1 SGHTA, CDR2 FQGTGA. Trimming took 3 bases from V and 1 from J; bases not matched to a gene: 0. CDR3 length equals 14 residues. The CDR3 loop is CASSLTGGNTEAFF. CDR3 in DNA: TGTGCCAGCAGCTTGACAGGGGGGAACACTGAAGCTTTCTTT.

The chain uses TRBV5-1 and TRBJ1-2; possible D gene TRBD1, 5 bases. Deletions cut 2 bases from V and 5 bases from J, with 19 bases between. Germline CDR1 reads SGHRS; CDR2 reads YFSETQ. The length of the CDR3 is 16 residues. The CDR3 coding sequence is TGCGCCAGCAGCTTTCCCGGGGACGGCTCCTTTTATGGCTACACCTTC. Encoded protein: CASSFPGDGSFYGYTF.

This chain joins TRBV6-1 and TRBJ1-4; 10 positions agree with TRBD1. Germline CDR1 and CDR2: MNHNS and SASEGT. The CDR3 spans 16 residues. Trimming removed 4 bases from V and 6 bases from J; junction bases left unmatched: 8. CDR3 nucleotide sequence: TGTGCCAGCAGTGCCCTTCACGGGACAGGGGATGAAAAACTGTTTTTT. Its translation is CASSALHGTGDEKLFF.

J is TRBJ2-1 and V is TRBV15, with a weak D call TRBD2 (5 bases). This CDR3 is built from 15 residues. The V gene's germline CDR1 is LNHNV and CDR2 YYDKDF (reference sequence). V was shortened by 1 base and J by 5 bases, with 12 bases between the two germline ends. The chain's CDR3 is CATSRADWANNEQFF. In DNA form, the CDR3 reads TGTGCCACCAGCAGAGCGGACTGGGCTAACAATGAGCAGTTCTTC.

The rearrangement links TRBV18 to TRBJ2-3; D is uncertain. CDR1 and CDR2 (germline): KGHSH, LQKENI. This CDR3 contains 12 residues. V lost 2 bases and J 3 bases, leaving 3 bases between the germline ends. As DNA, the CDR3 is TGTGCCAGCTCACCAAGAACAGATACGCAGTATTTT. It encodes CASSPRTDTQYF.

This chain links TRBV5-1 with TRBJ2-5; 8 bases line up with TRBD1. Per the germline V gene, CDR1 is SGHRS and CDR2 is YFSETQ. The ends lost 4 bases at V and 2 bases at J; junction bases unmatched: 13. The CDR3 sequence is 17 residues long. CDR3 nucleotide sequence: TGCGCCAGCAGCACCCGACAGGGGTCGTTCAAACAAGAGACCCAGTACTTC. Residues: CASSTRQGSFKQETQYF. Based on the CDR3 plus reference TRBV5-1 and TRBJ2-5, the full variable domain is KAGVTQTPRYLIKTRGQQVTLSCSPISGHRSVSWYQQTPGQGLQFLFEYFSETQRNKGNFPGRFSGRQFSNSRSEMNVSTLELGDSALYLCASSTRQGSFKQETQYFGPGTRLLVL.

CDR3 sequence: CATSRGRLAKNIQYF. As DNA, the CDR3 is TGTGCCACCAGCAGAGGGCGGTTAGCCAAAAACATTCAGTACTTC. The chain carries TRBV15 and TRBJ2-4; D gene uncertain. This CDR3 has 15 amino acids. V shed 1 base and J shed 0 bases, with 7 bases lying between them. CDR1 and CDR2 (germline): LNHNV, YYDKDF (reference sequence).

This clone appeared a few times. V is TRBV4-1 and J is TRBJ1-4; 11 positions match TRBD1. After removal of 0 bases from V and 10 bases from J, the junction contained 4 bases not matched to a gene. Germline CDR1 and CDR2: MGHRA and YSYEKL. This CDR3 region has 15 residues. The CDR3 region is CASSQDTGQGGKLFF. The CDR3 DNA follows: TGCGCCAGCAGCCAAGATACGGGACAGGGGGGAAAACTGTTTTTT.

For the CDR3, the DNA is TGTGCCAGCAGTTACTCGGAAAGCAAAAATGAAAAACTGTTTTTT. It encodes CASSYSESKNEKLFF. The chain employs TRBV6-6 and TRBJ1-4, with D uncertain. This CDR3 spans 15 amino acids. Germline V gene lookup returns CDR1 MNHNY and CDR2 SVGAGI (reference sequence). The germline V and J ends were trimmed by 0 bases and 5 bases, with 10 bases remaining between them.

The chain recombines TRBV27 with TRBJ1-5, with unresolved D. V lost 8 bases and J 11 bases, leaving 13 bases between the germline ends. The CDR3 runs to 11 residues. Germline loops: CDR1 MNHEY, CDR2 SMNVEV (reference sequence). CDR3 amino acids: CASSRGGAQHF. The CDR3 bases are TGTGCCAGCTCGCGTGGCGGGGCCCAGCATTTT.

V usage is TRBV6-5 and J usage is TRBJ1-1; TRBD1 is a possible D gene (6 bases). The germline V gene encodes CDR1 MNHEY and CDR2 SVGAGI. V dropped 6 bases and J dropped 1 base, with 9 bases sitting between them. The CDR3 runs 13 residues. CDR3: CASRSQGNTEAFF. The CDR3 region has the DNA TGTGCCAGCAGATCACAGGGGAACACTGAAGCTTTCTTT.

This clone was counted a few times. The rearrangement joins TRBV7-2 to TRBJ2-7; 8 bases align to TRBD1. Trimming took 1 base from V and 4 from J; bases not matched to a gene: 3. The CDR3 is 14 amino acids. Germline V gene data show CDR1 as SGHTA and CDR2 as FQGNSA. CDR3 nucleotide sequence: TGTGCCAGCAGCTTAGGGACAGGGAGGTACGAGCAGTACTTC. It yields the protein CASSLGTGRYEQYF. Full variable domain (missing parts from reference TRBV7-2 and TRBJ2-7): GAGVSQSPSNKVTEKGKDVELRCDPISGHTALYWYRQSLGQGLEFLIYFQGNSAPDKSGLPSDRFSAERTGGSVSTLTIQRTQQEDSAVYLCASSLGTGRYEQYFGPGTRLTVT.

The chain combines TRBV14 with TRBJ1-6; D gene uncertain. The CDR3 consists of 16 residues. Germline V lookup: CDR1 SGHDN, CDR2 FVKESK. Trimming removed 8 bases from V and 7 bases from J, with 21 bases in between. CDR3 sequence (DNA): TGTGCCAGCTCGGTATCGTCTGGAGGACCCAATTCACCCCTCCACTTT. Its translation: CASSVSSGGPNSPLHF. Full variable domain (outside the CDR3, taken from reference TRBV14 and TRBJ1-6): EAGVTQFPSHSVIEKGQTVTLRCDPISGHDNLYWYRRVMGKEIKFLLHFVKESKQDESGMPNNRFLAERTGGTYSTLKVQPAELEDSGVYFCASSVSSGGPNSPLHFGNGTRLTVT.

The chain carries TRBV7-9 and TRBJ2-7; 8 bases fit TRBD2. Germline CDR1 is SEHNR and CDR2 is FQNEAQ (reference sequence). CDR3 length equals 17 residues. V dropped 5 bases and J dropped 2; count of bases not matched to a gene: 14. The CDR3 is CASSRDHGAGGPYEQYF. The CDR3 DNA is TGTGCCAGCAGCCGCGACCACGGGGCGGGGGGCCCCTACGAGCAGTACTTC.

The chain is built from TRBV25-1 and TRBJ2-5, with D perhaps matching TRBD1 (5 bases). CDR3 length: 14 residues. Germline CDR1 is MGHDK and CDR2 is SYGVNS. Trimming removed 1 base at V and 5 bases at J, with 11 bases between. CDR3 amino acids: CASSELGVTETQYF. The CDR3 nucleotides read TGTGCCAGCAGTGAATTAGGGGTTACGGAGACCCAGTACTTC.

This chain joins TRBV6-1 and TRBJ2-2, with 14 bases that match TRBD2. The germline gives CDR1 MNHNS, CDR2 SASEGT. V lost 5 bases, J lost 8 bases, and 4 bases stayed unmatched. The CDR3 loop spans 15 amino acids. CDR3 DNA sequence: TGTGCCAGCAGTAGGACTAGCGGGGGGTCGGGGGAGCTGTTTTTT. The encoded protein is CASSRTSGGSGELFF.

CDR3 sequence (DNA): TGCGCCAGCAGCTCCGGGACTAGCGCCTACAATGAGCAGTTCTTC. It is translated as CASSSGTSAYNEQFF. This chain joins TRBV5-1 and TRBJ2-1; 10 bases align to TRBD2. The germline gives CDR1 SGHRS, CDR2 YFSETQ. V trimming: 3 bases; J trimming: 2 bases; junction bases outside the gene matches: 2. There are 15 residues in the CDR3.

Comment on this clone: The sample carries other DNA sequences with the same CDR3. This chain uses TRBV27 with TRBJ1-2, with D perhaps TRBD1 (5 bases). V lost 2 bases, J lost 2 bases, and 6 bases lay in between. The CDR3 has 13 residues. Per germline, CDR1 MNHEY and CDR2 SMNVEV (reference sequence). The CDR3 loop is CASSLQGNYGYTF. The CDR3 DNA reads TGTGCCAGCAGTTTACAGGGCAACTATGGCTACACCTTC.